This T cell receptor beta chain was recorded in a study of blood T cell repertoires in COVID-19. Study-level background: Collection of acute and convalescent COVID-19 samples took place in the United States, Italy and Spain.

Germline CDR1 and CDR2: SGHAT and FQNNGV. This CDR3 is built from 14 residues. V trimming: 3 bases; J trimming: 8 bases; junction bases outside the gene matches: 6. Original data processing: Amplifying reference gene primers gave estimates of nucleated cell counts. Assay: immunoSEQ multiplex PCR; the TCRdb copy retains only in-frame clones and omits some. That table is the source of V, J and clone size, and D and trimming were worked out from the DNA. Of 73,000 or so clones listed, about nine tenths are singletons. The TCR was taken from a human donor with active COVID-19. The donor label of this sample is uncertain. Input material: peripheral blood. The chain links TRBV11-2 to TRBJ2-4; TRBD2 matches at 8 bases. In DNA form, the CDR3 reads TGTGCCAGCAGCTTGTCATACGGGGGGGACATTCAGTACTTC. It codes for CASSLSYGGDIQYF.